This TCR beta chain was identified in a study of T-cell reconstitution after alpha-beta-depleted transplantation in children. Study results and caveats: The study reportedly traced alpha-beta T cells about two months after transplant to several hundred expanded graft clones. When one year had passed after transplant, most T-cell counts and diversity came from newly produced T cells.

This clonotype was counted at least ten times. Its target is not known. J lost 4 bases, V lost 2 bases, and 7 bases had no gene match. The germline gives CDR1 SGHDT, CDR2 YYEEEE. CDR3 length equals 15 residues. TCRbeta library preparation incorporated unique molecular identifiers. Via MiXCR, TCRdb re-called the PCR reads, giving one row per CDR3 protein. The profile shows hundreds of thousands of distinct CDR3 sequences, around 16% of them singletons. This rearrangement joins TRBV5-6 to TRBJ2-3, with 7 bases that match TRBD1. The clonotype originates from a male patient aged 2 to 10 who had a stem cell transplant for acute lymphoblastic leukemia, so the T cells may come from the graft donor. The specimen comprised PBMCs, mostly from graft donor cells, sampled 360 days after TCRalphabeta/CD19-depleted stem cell transplant. The CDR3 nucleotides read TGTGCCAGCAGCTTAGAGGGGGCAGGTGCAGATACGCAGTATTTT. It yields the protein CASSLEGAGADTQYF.